The rows below give T cell receptor beta chains drawn from one sample of a study of regulatory T cells in long-lasting Graves disease. TCRdb re-called the multiplex PCR reads with MiXCR, one entry per CDR3 protein. The table records almost 350,000 distinct CDR3 sequences, 15% to 20% of them present only once. The sequenced sample was peripheral blood mononuclear cells (PBMCs), obtained when the disease was refractory, from a patient treated with antithyroid drugs. These receptor sequences come from a female donor with Graves disease. CDR3s include the opening cysteine and the closing phenylalanine or tryptophan. Fields, in order: clone size, V gene, D gene, J gene, CDR3 DNA, CDR3 protein. A D gene is named only where the DNA matches it firmly. Rows may omit the clone size; those that give it use once, few, many or a size class.

clone size: many; V gene: TRBV2; D gene: NA; J gene: TRBJ1-3; CDR3 DNA: TGTGCCAGTCGACGGACCTCTGGAAACACCATATATTTT; CDR3 protein: CASRRTSGNTIYF
clone size: NA; V gene: TRBV20-1; D gene: TRBD1; J gene: TRBJ2-7; CDR3 DNA: TGCAGTGCATCCAATCCAGGGGGCGGGCACGAGCAGTACTTC; CDR3 protein: CSASNPGGGHEQYF
clone size: NA; V gene: TRBV3-1; D gene: NA; J gene: TRBJ2-5; CDR3 DNA: TGTGCCAGCAGCCATACCATGTCGGTAGTCCTTAGGACCCAGTACTTC; CDR3 protein: CASSHTMSVVLRTQYF
clone size: NA; V gene: TRBV30; D gene: TRBD1; J gene: TRBJ1-5; CDR3 DNA: TGTGCCTGGAGTCGGGACAGTCTTAGCAATCAGCCCCAGCATTTT; CDR3 protein: CAWSRDSLSNQPQHF
clone size: NA; V gene: TRBV7-8; D gene: TRBD2; J gene: TRBJ2-1; CDR3 DNA: TGTGCCAGCAGCCCCGGGACTAGCGGGAGGCTCCGTCTTGCCAATGAGCAGTTCTTC; CDR3 protein: CASSPGTSGRLRLANEQFF
clone size: NA; V gene: TRBV6-1; D gene: TRBD2; J gene: TRBJ2-5; CDR3 DNA: TGTGCCAGCAGACCAGGACTAGCGACAGAGACCCAGTACTTC; CDR3 protein: CASRPGLATETQYF
clone size: many; V gene: TRBV2; D gene: NA; J gene: TRBJ1-1; CDR3 DNA: TGTGCCAGCATTGGCTTGGGTAACACTGAAGCTTTCTTT; CDR3 protein: CASIGLGNTEAFF
clone size: few; V gene: TRBV12-3/TRBV12-4; D gene: NA; J gene: TRBJ2-7; CDR3 DNA: TGTGCCAGCAGTTTAAAAGCCCCCCGCGAGCAGTACTTC; CDR3 protein: CASSLKAPREQYF
clone size: many; V gene: TRBV12-3/TRBV12-4; D gene: NA; J gene: TRBJ2-7; CDR3 DNA: TGTGCCAGCGAAAGCTCCTACGAGCAGTACTTC; CDR3 protein: CASESSYEQYF
clone size: many; V gene: TRBV18; D gene: NA; J gene: TRBJ1-6; CDR3 DNA: TGTGCCAGCTCACCATACAGGGATTCACCCCTCCACTTT; CDR3 protein: CASSPYRDSPLHF
clone size: few; V gene: TRBV7-2; D gene: NA; J gene: TRBJ2-2; CDR3 DNA: TGTGCCAGCAGCTTCAGGGACACAAACACCGGGGAGCTGTTTTTT; CDR3 protein: CASSFRDTNTGELFF
clone size: NA; V gene: TRBV9; D gene: TRBD1; J gene: TRBJ2-7; CDR3 DNA: TGTGCCAGCATCTACGGGACAGGGGACGACGAGCAGTACTTC; CDR3 protein: CASIYGTGDDEQYF
clone size: NA; V gene: TRBV30; D gene: NA; J gene: TRBJ2-3; CDR3 DNA: TGTGCCTGGAGTGTCTTAGGATTCACAGATACGCAGTATTTT; CDR3 protein: CAWSVLGFTDTQYF
clone size: many; V gene: TRBV2; D gene: NA; J gene: TRBJ1-1; CDR3 DNA: TGTGCCAGCAGTTCCGGGACGGCGCTTCTACGAGCTTTCTTT; CDR3 protein: CASSSGTALLRAFF
clone size: many; V gene: TRBV11-2; D gene: TRBD1; J gene: TRBJ2-7; CDR3 DNA: TGTGCCAGCAGCTTAATCGGATTGACAGGGATCGAGCAGTACTTC; CDR3 protein: CASSLIGLTGIEQYF
clone size: NA; V gene: TRBV2; D gene: TRBD1; J gene: TRBJ2-1; CDR3 DNA: TGTGCCAGCAGTGAAGCGGACAGGGTCCACAATGAGCAGTTCTTC; CDR3 protein: CASSEADRVHNEQFF
clone size: once; V gene: TRBV2; D gene: NA; J gene: TRBJ2-2; CDR3 DNA: TGTGCCAGCAGGGAGCAGACACTGAACACCGGGGAGCTGTTTTTT; CDR3 protein: CASREQTLNTGELFF
clone size: few; V gene: TRBV28; D gene: NA; J gene: TRBJ2-7; CDR3 DNA: TGTGCCAGCAGTTGGAATGGGAACGTCGGGCAGTACTTC; CDR3 protein: CASSWNGNVGQYF
clone size: few; V gene: TRBV7-2; D gene: TRBD1; J gene: TRBJ1-4; CDR3 DNA: TGTGCCAGCAGCTTAGGACAGGGGGCTCAAAAACTGTTTTTT; CDR3 protein: CASSLGQGAQKLFF
clone size: few; V gene: TRBV5-1; D gene: NA; J gene: TRBJ2-2; CDR3 DNA: TGCGCCAGCAGCCCCCGGACCGTAAACACCGGGGAGCTGTTTTTT; CDR3 protein: CASSPRTVNTGELFF
clone size: NA; V gene: TRBV11-2; D gene: TRBD2; J gene: TRBJ2-4; CDR3 DNA: TGTGCCAGCAGAGCAATAGCGGGGGGGGGCATTCAGTACTTC; CDR3 protein: CASRAIAGGGIQYF
clone size: many; V gene: TRBV6-5; D gene: NA; J gene: TRBJ2-6; CDR3 DNA: TGTGCCAGCAGTTACTCGTGCTCTGGGGCCAACGTCCTGACTTTC; CDR3 protein: CASSYSCSGANVLTF
clone size: NA; V gene: TRBV6-1; D gene: TRBD1; J gene: TRBJ2-3; CDR3 DNA: TGTGCCAGCATTGACTTAGGGGGCGCGGCAGATACGCAGTATTTT; CDR3 protein: CASIDLGGAADTQYF
clone size: few; V gene: TRBV3-1; D gene: NA; J gene: TRBJ1-1; CDR3 DNA: TGTGCCAGCAGCCAAGACAACAGGAACACTGAAGCTTTCTTT; CDR3 protein: CASSQDNRNTEAFF
clone size: many; V gene: TRBV11-2; D gene: NA; J gene: TRBJ1-1; CDR3 DNA: TGTGCCAGCAGCTTATCCCGGTTCACTGAAGCTTTCTTT; CDR3 protein: CASSLSRFTEAFF
clone size: many; V gene: TRBV6-1; D gene: TRBD1; J gene: TRBJ2-7; CDR3 DNA: TGTGCCAGCAGTCCCCGGACAGGGGGACCCTGGGAGCAGTACTTC; CDR3 protein: CASSPRTGGPWEQYF
clone size: many; V gene: TRBV2; D gene: TRBD1; J gene: TRBJ1-5; CDR3 DNA: TGTGCCAGCAGTGATACGACAGGGTCGCCCCAGCATTTT; CDR3 protein: CASSDTTGSPQHF
clone size: many; V gene: TRBV7-2; D gene: NA; J gene: TRBJ1-1; CDR3 DNA: TGTGCCAGCAGCTCTACCTGGAGAGGCACTGAAGCTTTCTTT; CDR3 protein: CASSSTWRGTEAFF
clone size: many; V gene: TRBV27; D gene: TRBD2; J gene: TRBJ2-7; CDR3 DNA: TGTGCCAGCGGCCCGGGACTAGCGGTATACGAGCAGTACTTC; CDR3 protein: CASGPGLAVYEQYF
clone size: many; V gene: TRBV6-2/TRBV6-3; D gene: NA; J gene: TRBJ2-5; CDR3 DNA: TGTGCCAGCAGTTTGAAGATATTCGAGACCCAGTACTTC; CDR3 protein: CASSLKIFETQYF
clone size: few; V gene: TRBV7-9; D gene: TRBD1; J gene: TRBJ1-4; CDR3 DNA: TGTGCCAGCAGCGGGGACAGGGGATCAACTAATGAAAAACTGTTTTTT; CDR3 protein: CASSGDRGSTNEKLFF
clone size: NA; V gene: TRBV6-2/TRBV6-3; D gene: TRBD1; J gene: TRBJ1-3; CDR3 DNA: TGTGCCAGCAGCGCGCCAGGGGGCTTGGACACCATATATTTT; CDR3 protein: CASSAPGGLDTIYF
clone size: NA; V gene: TRBV10-3; D gene: NA; J gene: TRBJ2-3; CDR3 DNA: TGTGCCATCAGGGAGGGGCCAGGGAAGGACACAGATACGCAGTATTTT; CDR3 protein: CAIREGPGKDTDTQYF
clone size: few; V gene: TRBV2; D gene: NA; J gene: TRBJ2-7; CDR3 DNA: TGTGCCAGCAGTGAGGACAGCCCCCCTGTCGAGCAGTACTTC; CDR3 protein: CASSEDSPPVEQYF
clone size: many; V gene: TRBV6-2/TRBV6-3; D gene: TRBD2; J gene: TRBJ2-7; CDR3 DNA: TGTGCCAGCACCATACCGGAGAGCGGGAGGAAGTCCTACGAGCAGTACTTC; CDR3 protein: CASTIPESGRKSYEQYF
clone size: NA; V gene: TRBV19; D gene: TRBD2; J gene: TRBJ2-3; CDR3 DNA: TGTGCCAGTAGTCCGGGACTAGCTGGGGGAGATACGCAGTATTTT; CDR3 protein: CASSPGLAGGDTQYF
clone size: NA; V gene: TRBV7-9; D gene: TRBD1; J gene: TRBJ2-7; CDR3 DNA: TGTGCCAGCAGCTTATTCAGTCCGGGACAGCCCTACGAGCAGTACTTC; CDR3 protein: CASSLFSPGQPYEQYF
clone size: many; V gene: TRBV12-3/TRBV12-4; D gene: TRBD1; J gene: TRBJ2-7; CDR3 DNA: TGTGCCAGCAGTCCTGGGACAGGGCCCTACGAGCAGTACTTC; CDR3 protein: CASSPGTGPYEQYF
clone size: NA; V gene: TRBV6-4; D gene: NA; J gene: TRBJ2-7; CDR3 DNA: TGTGCCAGCAGTGTCCAACAGGGTGATGGAGACGAGCAGTACTTC; CDR3 protein: CASSVQQGDGDEQYF
clone size: NA; V gene: TRBV20-1; D gene: NA; J gene: TRBJ2-5; CDR3 DNA: TGCAGTGCTAGAGCTTTGCAGGAGGGGACCCAGTACTTC; CDR3 protein: CSARALQEGTQYF
clone size: NA; V gene: TRBV28; D gene: NA; J gene: TRBJ2-7; CDR3 DNA: TGTGCCAGCAGTTTTCACCTCTCTAGCCTCTCCTACGAGCAGTACTTC; CDR3 protein: CASSFHLSSLSYEQYF
clone size: few; V gene: TRBV4-1; D gene: TRBD2; J gene: TRBJ2-7; CDR3 DNA: TGCGCCAGCAGCCAAGAGGCCCCTGGCGGGGGGCCCTACGAGCAGTACTTC; CDR3 protein: CASSQEAPGGGPYEQYF
clone size: NA; V gene: TRBV7-9; D gene: NA; J gene: TRBJ2-3; CDR3 DNA: TGTGCCAGCAGTCCGAACACAGATACGCAGTATTTT; CDR3 protein: CASSPNTDTQYF
clone size: many; V gene: TRBV12-3/TRBV12-4; D gene: NA; J gene: TRBJ2-2; CDR3 DNA: TGTGCCAGCAGTTTGGGGTGGGGCAGGGCGGACACCGGGGAGCTGTTTTTT; CDR3 protein: CASSLGWGRADTGELFF
clone size: many; V gene: TRBV10-3; D gene: NA; J gene: TRBJ2-6; CDR3 DNA: TGTGCCATTGGTGGATCTGGGGCCAACGTCCTGACTTTC; CDR3 protein: CAIGGSGANVLTF
clone size: few; V gene: TRBV9; D gene: NA; J gene: TRBJ2-7; CDR3 DNA: TGTGCCAGCAGCGTAGTATCAGGGTACGAGCAGTACTTC; CDR3 protein: CASSVVSGYEQYF
clone size: many; V gene: TRBV15; D gene: NA; J gene: TRBJ1-5; CDR3 DNA: TGTGCCACCAGCAGAGATAGGGGGGCGGGTCAGCCCCAGCATTTT; CDR3 protein: CATSRDRGAGQPQHF
clone size: many; V gene: TRBV2; D gene: NA; J gene: TRBJ1-5; CDR3 DNA: TGTGCCAGCGGCCTAAATCAGCCCCAGCATTTT; CDR3 protein: CASGLNQPQHF
clone size: few; V gene: TRBV4-2; D gene: NA; J gene: TRBJ1-2; CDR3 DNA: TGTGCCAGCAGCCAAGCACCGGGGAAAGCTAACTATGGCTACACCTTC; CDR3 protein: CASSQAPGKANYGYTF
clone size: many; V gene: TRBV30; D gene: NA; J gene: TRBJ1-2; CDR3 DNA: TGTGCCAGTGACAGGAGGCCGATCGGCTACACCTTC; CDR3 protein: CASDRRPIGYTF
clone size: NA; V gene: TRBV19; D gene: NA; J gene: TRBJ1-3; CDR3 DNA: TGTGCCAGTAGTATCGGGGACCGAATCGCTGGAAACACCATATATTTT; CDR3 protein: CASSIGDRIAGNTIYF
clone size: NA; V gene: TRBV4-2; D gene: NA; J gene: TRBJ2-3; CDR3 DNA: TGTGCCAGCAGCCAAGGGACTTCCCGCGAGGAGTATTTT; CDR3 protein: CASSQGTSREEYF
clone size: NA; V gene: TRBV6-1; D gene: NA; J gene: TRBJ1-1; CDR3 DNA: TGTGCCAGCAGGAGGTTGACAGTCATGAACACTGAAGCTTTCTTT; CDR3 protein: CASRRLTVMNTEAFF
clone size: many; V gene: TRBV27; D gene: TRBD1; J gene: TRBJ1-2; CDR3 DNA: TGTGCCAGCAGTTTAAACAGGGGGACTAGCGGCTACACCTTC; CDR3 protein: CASSLNRGTSGYTF
clone size: many; V gene: TRBV10-3; D gene: NA; J gene: TRBJ2-5; CDR3 DNA: TGTGCCACCAGGGGGGGGTGGGGAGAGACCCAGTACTTC; CDR3 protein: CATRGGWGETQYF
clone size: few; V gene: TRBV5-4; D gene: TRBD1; J gene: TRBJ1-2; CDR3 DNA: TGTGCCAGCAGCTCACCGAAGGGGGCATATGGCTACACCTTC; CDR3 protein: CASSSPKGAYGYTF
clone size: few; V gene: TRBV30; D gene: NA; J gene: TRBJ2-7; CDR3 DNA: TGTGCCTGGAGTTCCACACTATCCTACGAGCAGTACTTC; CDR3 protein: CAWSSTLSYEQYF